The 21 T cell receptor beta chains in this list originate from one sample, sequenced in a study of blood T cell repertoires in COVID-19. Using immunoSEQ multiplex PCR, the repertoire was profiled, and TCRdb retains in-frame clones only, with some absent. The sample lists approximately 500,000 clones, around 89% occurring once. Sample: PBMCs or T cells enriched from blood (not recorded which). The receptor source for this set is a woman aged 40 to 50 who had recovered from COVID-19.

This chain links TRBV18 with TRBJ2-5; 7 bases agree with TRBD2. The ends lost 3 bases at V and 3 bases at J; junction bases unmatched: 16. Per germline, CDR1 KGHSH and CDR2 LQKENI. This CDR3 has 18 amino acids. CDR3 bases: TGTGCCAGCTCACCCCGACTAGCTGCCCGTGGGTCAAAAGAGACCCAGTACTTC. Protein: CASSPRLAARGSKETQYF.

The chain couples TRBV3-1 (or the pseudogene TRBV3-2) to TRBJ1-1, with 7 bases aligning to TRBD1. The V and J ends lost 6 bases and 3 bases, in that order; junction bases with no gene match: 7. Germline CDR1 and CDR2: LGHDT and YNNKEL (reference sequence). This CDR3 is 14 amino acids long. This CDR3 reads CASSLTRGDTEAFF. Written as DNA, the CDR3 is TGTGCCAGCAGTCTAACCAGGGGGGACACTGAAGCTTTCTTT.

This chain connects TRBV2 to TRBJ1-4; a possible D gene is TRBD1 (6 bases). Germline V gene sequence: CDR1 SNHLY, CDR2 FYNNEI. The CDR3 is 13 amino acids. Trimming left V 4 bases short and J 10 bases short, with 13 bases between. In DNA form, the CDR3 reads TGTGCCAGCAGTGGGGGGGGCTCGGCAAAACTGTTTTTT. Amino acids: CASSGGGSAKLFF. The whole variable domain, filled in from reference TRBV2 and TRBJ1-4, reads EPEVTQTPSHQVTQMGQEVILRCVPISNHLYFYWYRQILGQKVEFLVSFYNNEISEKSEIFDDQFSVERPDGSNFTLKIRSTKLEDSAMYFCASSGGGSAKLFFGSGTQLSVL.

This clone was observed a handful of times. The rearrangement uses TRBV5-1 and TRBJ2-3; possibly TRBD1 for D (6 bases). CDR1 is SGHRS, CDR2 YFSETQ, per germline. V was pared by 6 bases and J by 6 bases, with 23 bases between. The length of the CDR3 is 16 residues. CDR3 nucleotides: TGCGCCAGCAAGGTCCTGGGACAAGTCTTCCCCGATACGCAGTATTTT. Translation: CASKVLGQVFPDTQYF.

V gene TRBV9 combines with J gene TRBJ1-1; TRBD1 aligns across 7 bases. The CDR3 runs to 14 residues. Germline CDR1 is SGDLS and CDR2 is YYNGEE. Losses at the gene ends were 4 bases for V and 1 base for J; bases not matched to a gene: 4. In nucleotides, the CDR3 is TGTGCCAGCAGCTTGGGACAGAGGAACACTGAAGCTTTCTTT. It codes for CASSLGQRNTEAFF.

The chain employs TRBV5-5 and TRBJ1-6, with D unclear. The CDR3 covers 14 residues. Between the trimmed V and J ends, which lost 0 bases and 6 bases, there was a span of 7 bases. Looked up from germline, CDR1 is SGHKS and CDR2 is YYEKEE (reference sequence). CDR3 coding DNA: TGTGCCAGCAGCTTGGGTCAGTCTAATTCACCCCTCCACTTT. Its translation: CASSLGQSNSPLHF.

The chain is built from TRBV9 and TRBJ2-3; D not certain. V lost 0 bases, J lost 5 bases, and 7 bases lay in between. The CDR3 is 13 amino acids. The germline gives CDR1 SGDLS, CDR2 YYNGEE. CDR3 coding DNA: TGTGCCAGCAGCGTAGGTCAAATAGATACGCAGTATTTT. It specifies CASSVGQIDTQYF.

The chain couples TRBV19 to TRBJ2-7; 7 nucleotides line up with TRBD1. With 1 base clipped from V and 3 bases from J, the junction kept 3 bases outside the gene matches. CDR3 size: 14 residues. Germline CDR1 is LNHDA and CDR2 is SQIVND (reference sequence). The CDR3 nucleotides are TGTGCCAGTAGTATAGTGGCAGGGGGCTACGAGCAGTACTTC. Translated: CASSIVAGGYEQYF.

The V call is TRBV11-3, the J call TRBJ1-1, with D unclear. Germline lookup yields CDR1 SGHNT and CDR2 YENEEA. The V and J ends lost 2 bases and 0 bases respectively, with 4 bases between them. CDR3 length: 13 residues. The CDR3 spells CASSLLLNTEAFF. In DNA form, the CDR3 reads TGTGCCAGCAGCTTACTACTGAACACTGAAGCTTTCTTT.

The rearrangement links TRBV11-3 to TRBJ1-3; no clear D. The CDR3 spans 16 residues. Germline values: CDR1 SGHNT, CDR2 YENEEA. V shed 0 bases and J shed 0 bases, with 9 bases lying between them. CDR3 residues: CASSLDRVYSGNTIYF. Here the CDR3 DNA reads TGTGCCAGCAGCTTAGATCGGGTTTACTCTGGAAACACCATATATTTT. Variable domain in full (rest from reference TRBV11-3 and TRBJ1-3): EAGVVQSPRYKIIEKKQPVAFWCNPISGHNTLYWYLQNLGQGPELLIRYENEEAVDDSQLPKDRFSAERLKGVDSTLKIQPAELGDSAVYLCASSLDRVYSGNTIYFGEGSWLTVV.

V is TRBV5-4 and J is TRBJ1-6, with D possibly matching TRBD1 (5 bases). The CDR3 is 14 residues long. Germline lookup yields CDR1 SGHNT and CDR2 YYREEE (reference sequence). Trimming cost V 2 bases and J 7 bases, with 10 bases left between them. The CDR3 sequence is CASSFGGENSPLHF. Here the CDR3 DNA reads TGTGCCAGCAGCTTTGGAGGGGAGAATTCACCCCTCCACTTT.

The chain carries TRBV7-2 and TRBJ1-1; a weak D match, TRBD1 (5 bases). Germline CDR1 SGHTA, CDR2 FQGNSA. The CDR3 spans 14 residues. V gave up 3 bases and J gave up 1 base, with 9 bases separating them. The DNA of the CDR3 is TGTGCCAGCAGCTTCCCAGGGCCGAACACTGAAGCTTTCTTT. Protein product: CASSFPGPNTEAFF.

The chain links TRBV5-1 to TRBJ1-4; 12 bases map to TRBD1. There are 13 residues in the CDR3. Per the germline V gene, CDR1 is SGHRS and CDR2 is YFSETQ. V trimming: 4 bases; J trimming: 13 bases; junction bases outside the gene matches: 5. CDR3 sequence: CASSLGTGGRLFF. CDR3 bases: TGCGCCAGCAGCCTAGGGACAGGGGGCAGACTGTTTTTT.

This clone appeared once. The chain recombines TRBV7-2 with TRBJ1-1, with D possibly being TRBD1 (5 bases). Trimming removed 3 bases from V and 1 base from J, with 9 bases in between. The CDR3 extends over 14 amino acids. Germline-derived CDR1 and CDR2 are SGHTA and FQGNSA. CDR3 sequence: CASSFPTGNTEAFF. CDR3 nucleotides: TGTGCCAGCAGCTTTCCTACAGGGAACACTGAAGCTTTCTTT.

V usage is TRBV5-1 and J usage is TRBJ2-1; 10 bases map to TRBD2. V dropped 3 bases and J dropped 8; count of bases not matched to a gene: 11. The germline gives CDR1 SGHRS, CDR2 YFSETQ. CDR3 size: 16 residues. The CDR3 region is CASSYTLAGERDEQFF. The CDR3 coding sequence is TGCGCCAGCAGCTACACCCTAGCGGGAGAAAGGGATGAGCAGTTCTTC.

The CDR3 DNA sequence: TGTGCCAGCAGTAGGGGGTTTTCGAGCGGGGGTGAGCAGTTCTTC. Translated: CASSRGFSSGGEQFF. The chain has TRBV6-4 and TRBJ2-1, with 8 bases identical to TRBD2. CDR1 and CDR2 from the germline V gene are MRHNA and SNTAGT. The CDR3 covers 15 residues. V trimming: 5 bases; J trimming: 9 bases; junction bases outside the gene matches: 12.

This clone was observed once. The chain is built from TRBV9 and TRBJ2-1; D is uncertain. Trimming took off 0 bases at V and 5 bases at J, with 9 bases between the two ends. The length of the CDR3 is 14 residues. Germline V CDR1 and CDR2: SGDLS, YYNGEE. The CDR3 DNA follows: TGTGCCAGCAGCGTAGACATTCAGAACAATGAGCAGTTCTTC. Encoded protein: CASSVDIQNNEQFF.

The V gene is TRBV13, the J gene TRBJ2-7, with 9 positions matching TRBD2. The CDR3 has 13 residues. Germline V CDR1 and CDR2: PRHDT, FYEKMQ (reference sequence). The J segment lost 5 bases and the V segment lost 11 bases, leaving 10 bases of the junction unmatched. DNA of the CDR3: TGTGCCGGGAGCGGGGGGAATACCGACGAGCAGTACTTC. It specifies CAGSGGNTDEQYF. The variable domain in full, completed from reference TRBV13 and TRBJ2-7, reads AAGVIQSPRHLIKEKRETATLKCYPIPRHDTVYWYQQGPGQDPQFLISFYEKMQSDKGSIPDRFSAQQFSDYHSELNMSSLELGDSALYFCAGSGGNTDEQYFGPGTRLTVT.

This clone was counted a single time. CDR3 bases: TGTGCCATCAGTGAGTCCCAGCGGGGCTCCTACAATGAGCAGTTCTTC. The encoded protein is CAISESQRGSYNEQFF. The V call is TRBV10-3, the J call TRBJ2-1; 7 nucleotides agree with TRBD2. Germline V lookup: CDR1 ENHRY, CDR2 SYGVKD. Germline trimming cut 0 bases from V and 0 bases from J; bases unmatched to any gene: 2. CDR3 length: 16 residues.

This clone was seen a single time. The chain combines TRBV20-1 with TRBJ2-7; D is unclear. Trimming removed 0 bases from V and 4 bases from J, with 4 bases in between. Germline CDR1 reads DFQATT; CDR2 reads SNEGSKA (reference sequence). CDR3 length equals 11 residues. Written as DNA, the CDR3 is TGCAGTGCTAGAGAACAGTACGAGCAGTACTTC. Residues: CSAREQYEQYF.

This sequence joins TRBV7-2 and TRBJ1-1, with a tentative D call TRBD1 (5 bases). CDR3 length: 17 amino acids. Trimming removed 6 bases from V and 6 bases from J, with 26 bases in between. The germline V gene has CDR1 SGHTA and CDR2 FQGNSA. CDR3 sequence reads: CASRRTTAGPRDAEAFF. In DNA, the CDR3 is TGTGCCAGCAGACGGACTACAGCGGGCCCTAGGGACGCTGAAGCTTTCTTT.